The entry below gives a single T cell receptor beta chain sequence along with its context. The CDR3 is made up of 14 amino acids. The germline V gene encodes CDR1 MNHNY and CDR2 SVGAGI (reference sequence). J was trimmed by 8 bases and V by 7 bases; bases with no gene match: 12. The data belong to a study of blood T cell repertoires in COVID-19. Study as a whole: Specimens from acute and convalescent COVID-19 originated in the United States, Italy and Spain.

Using immunoSEQ multiplex PCR, the repertoire was profiled, and TCRdb retains in-frame clones only, with some absent. The table lists approximately 100,000 clones, approximately 82% of them singletons, with approximately 25% in the top ten. The sample consisted of peripheral blood. The V call is TRBV6-6, the J call TRBJ1-2; 8 bases fit TRBD1. The receptor's source is a man between 60 and 70 years old with acute or convalescent COVID-19. The CDR3 is CASKTAQGDEGYTF. CDR3 coding DNA: TGTGCCAGCAAAACGGCACAGGGGGATGAGGGCTACACCTTC.